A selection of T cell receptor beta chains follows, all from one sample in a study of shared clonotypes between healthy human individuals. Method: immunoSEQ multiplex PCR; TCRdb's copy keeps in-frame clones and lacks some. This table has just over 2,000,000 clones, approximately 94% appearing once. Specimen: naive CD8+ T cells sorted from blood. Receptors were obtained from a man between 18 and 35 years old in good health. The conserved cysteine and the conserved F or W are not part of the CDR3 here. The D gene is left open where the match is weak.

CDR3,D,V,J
ASSLFVRAGTEAF,NA,TRBV7-9,TRBJ1-1
ASSARDRGRNTEAF,TRBD1,TRBV9,TRBJ1-1
ASSYGEIETQY,NA,TRBV13,TRBJ2-5
ASSFRQGHEQF,TRBD1,TRBV28,TRBJ2-1
ATTSGNTIY,NA,TRBV6-5,TRBJ1-3
ASSTGQTYEQY,NA,TRBV6-1,TRBJ2-7
ASSLGGAGGNSYNEQF,TRBD2,TRBV27,TRBJ2-1
ASSDPGLAGLETQY,TRBD2,TRBV2,TRBJ2-5
ASSISADRYEQY,NA,TRBV19,TRBJ2-7
ASSLAGQPPRSPLH,NA,TRBV7-2,TRBJ1-6
ASSLFGGPYVNEQF,NA,TRBV27,TRBJ2-1
ASITMGQGDYEQY,TRBD1,TRBV5-6,TRBJ2-7
ASSFSAEQDHEQY,NA,TRBV27,TRBJ2-7
SAIAAGYTEAF,NA,TRBV29-1,TRBJ1-1
ASSIDLESPNTGELF,NA,TRBV19,TRBJ2-2
ASSDWRSTGELF,NA,TRBV6-1,TRBJ2-2
ASSSSGQGLLNTEAF,TRBD1,TRBV5-6,TRBJ1-1
ASSLAQSYEQY,NA,TRBV7-7,TRBJ2-7
AWSLANTGELF,NA,TRBV30,TRBJ2-2
ASSQRTSGTDEQF,TRBD2,TRBV7-9,TRBJ2-1
ASSLSTSGWNEQF,TRBD2,TRBV7-9,TRBJ2-1
ASSSRQDNYGYT,NA,TRBV5-4,TRBJ1-2
ASSADTGELF,NA,TRBV18,TRBJ2-2
ASIKRQGSYNEQF,TRBD1,TRBV6-1,TRBJ2-1
ASSQDNSNEQF,NA,TRBV4-2,TRBJ2-1
ASRERDTPIDSPLH,NA,TRBV4-1,TRBJ1-6
ASSSGQGAYGYT,TRBD1,TRBV28,TRBJ1-2
ASSPTGMWTEAF,TRBD1,TRBV14,TRBJ1-1
ASSPRPPSGANVLT,NA,TRBV27,TRBJ2-6
ASSSRDSTYEQY,TRBD1,TRBV5-4,TRBJ2-7
ASSYSLAGGREQY,TRBD2,TRBV6-5,TRBJ2-7
AGARGIGPYEQY,TRBD1,TRBV30,TRBJ2-7
ASSHPIQGVKFQLF,NA,TRBV6-6,TRBJ1-4
ASSQGGTSVNNEQF,TRBD2,TRBV4-1,TRBJ2-1
ASSDGPGDTGELF,NA,TRBV7-6,TRBJ2-2
ASSYRGELTGELF,NA,TRBV6-5,TRBJ2-2
ASSELVNSLADTQY,NA,TRBV6-1,TRBJ2-3
ASSGMGREEKLF,NA,TRBV9,TRBJ1-4
ASSQERTGGLSGYT,TRBD1,TRBV4-1,TRBJ1-2
ASSIDSTGTYEQY,NA,TRBV19,TRBJ2-7
ASSYSIFGQNN,NA,TRBV6-5,TRBJ1-2
ASSEYGSSGNTIY,NA,TRBV25-1,TRBJ1-3
ASSQSGGMNTEAF,NA,TRBV4-1,TRBJ1-1
ASSPGLQGNYEQY,NA,TRBV7-9,TRBJ2-7
ASSDSLYEQY,NA,TRBV2,TRBJ2-7
ASSPVPRADTQY,NA,TRBV7-6,TRBJ2-3
ASSYSEGNYGYT,NA,TRBV6-6,TRBJ1-2
ASKRTNTEAF,NA,TRBV6-5,TRBJ1-1
ASSLGTSGYYEQY,TRBD2,TRBV5-4,TRBJ2-7
ASSQLSGGTYEQY,NA,TRBV4-1,TRBJ2-7